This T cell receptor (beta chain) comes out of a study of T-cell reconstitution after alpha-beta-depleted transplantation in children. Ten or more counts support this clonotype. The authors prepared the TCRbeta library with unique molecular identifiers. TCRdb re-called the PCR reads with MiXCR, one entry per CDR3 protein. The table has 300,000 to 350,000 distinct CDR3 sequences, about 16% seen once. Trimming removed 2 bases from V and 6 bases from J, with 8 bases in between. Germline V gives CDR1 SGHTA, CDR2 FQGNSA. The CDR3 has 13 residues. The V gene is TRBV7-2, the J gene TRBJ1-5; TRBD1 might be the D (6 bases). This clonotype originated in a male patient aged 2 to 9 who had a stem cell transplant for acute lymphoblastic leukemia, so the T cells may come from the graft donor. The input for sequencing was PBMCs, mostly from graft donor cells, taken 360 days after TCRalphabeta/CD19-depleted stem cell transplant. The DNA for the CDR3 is TGTGCCAGCAGCTTACAGGGGCCTCAGCCCCAGCATTTT. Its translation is CASSLQGPQPQHF. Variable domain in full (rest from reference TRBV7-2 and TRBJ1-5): GAGVSQSPSNKVTEKGKDVELRCDPISGHTALYWYRQSLGQGLEFLIYFQGNSAPDKSGLPSDRFSAERTGGSVSTLTIQRTQQEDSAVYLCASSLQGPQPQHFGDGTRLSIL.